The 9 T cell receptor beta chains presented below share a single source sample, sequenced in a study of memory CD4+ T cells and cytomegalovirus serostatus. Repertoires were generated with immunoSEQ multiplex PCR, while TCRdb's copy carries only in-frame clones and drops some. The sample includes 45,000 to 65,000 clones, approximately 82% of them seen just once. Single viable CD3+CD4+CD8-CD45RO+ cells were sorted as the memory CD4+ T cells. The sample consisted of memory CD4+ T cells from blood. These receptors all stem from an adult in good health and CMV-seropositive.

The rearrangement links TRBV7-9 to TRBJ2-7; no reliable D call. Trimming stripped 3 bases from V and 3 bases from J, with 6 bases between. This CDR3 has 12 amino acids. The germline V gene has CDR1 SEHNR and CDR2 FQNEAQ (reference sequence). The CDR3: CASSFKGYEQYF. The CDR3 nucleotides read TGTGCCAGCAGCTTTAAGGGCTACGAGCAGTACTTC.

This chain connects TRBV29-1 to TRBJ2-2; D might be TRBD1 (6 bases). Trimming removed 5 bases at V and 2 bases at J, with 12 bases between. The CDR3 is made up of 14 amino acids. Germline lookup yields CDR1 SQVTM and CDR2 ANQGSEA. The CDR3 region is CSVSGTLNTGELFF. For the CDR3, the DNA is TGCAGCGTTTCCGGGACACTAAACACCGGGGAGCTGTTTTTT.

The CDR3 DNA follows: TGTGCCAGCTGGACTCCCGGGTATTCGGGAAACACCATATATTTT. Its translation: CASWTPGYSGNTIYF. V is TRBV28 and J is TRBJ1-3; D call uncertain. V dropped 8 bases and J dropped 4 bases, with 18 bases sitting between them. The CDR3 has 15 residues. Germline CDR1 reads MDHEN; CDR2 reads SYDVKM. Drawing the rest from reference TRBV28 and TRBJ1-3, the complete variable domain is DVKVTQSSRYLVKRTGEKVFLECVQDMDHENMFWYRQDPGLGLRLIYFSYDVKMKEKGDIPEGYSVSREKKERFSLILESASTNQTSMYLCASWTPGYSGNTIYFGEGSWLTVV.

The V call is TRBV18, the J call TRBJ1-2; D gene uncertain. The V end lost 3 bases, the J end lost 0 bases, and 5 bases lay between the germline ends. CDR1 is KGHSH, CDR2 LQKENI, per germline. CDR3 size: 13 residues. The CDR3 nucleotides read TGTGCCAGCTCACCCGACTCTAACTATGGCTACACCTTC. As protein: CASSPDSNYGYTF.

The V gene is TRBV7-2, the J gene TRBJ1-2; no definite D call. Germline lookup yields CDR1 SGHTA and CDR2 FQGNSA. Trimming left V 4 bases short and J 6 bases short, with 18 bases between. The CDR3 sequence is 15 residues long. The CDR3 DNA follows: TGTGCCAGCAGCTATTATCTGGAGGTCGTCGATGGCTACACCTTC. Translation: CASSYYLEVVDGYTF.

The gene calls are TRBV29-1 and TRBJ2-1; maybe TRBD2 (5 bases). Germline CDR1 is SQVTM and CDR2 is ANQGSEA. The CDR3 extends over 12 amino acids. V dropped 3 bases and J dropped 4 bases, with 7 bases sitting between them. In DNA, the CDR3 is TGCAGCGTTGACGGAGGTTACAATGAGCAGTTCTTC. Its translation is CSVDGGYNEQFF.

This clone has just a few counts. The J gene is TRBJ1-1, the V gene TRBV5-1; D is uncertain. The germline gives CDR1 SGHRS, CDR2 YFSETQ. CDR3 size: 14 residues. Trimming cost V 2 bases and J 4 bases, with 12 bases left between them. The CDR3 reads CASSFRALGTEAFF. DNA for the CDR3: TGCGCCAGCAGCTTCCGGGCCTTAGGCACTGAAGCTTTCTTT. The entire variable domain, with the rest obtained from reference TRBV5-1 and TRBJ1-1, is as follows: KAGVTQTPRYLIKTRGQQVTLSCSPISGHRSVSWYQQTPGQGLQFLFEYFSETQRNKGNFPGRFSGRQFSNSRSEMNVSTLELGDSALYLCASSFRALGTEAFFGQGTRLTVV.

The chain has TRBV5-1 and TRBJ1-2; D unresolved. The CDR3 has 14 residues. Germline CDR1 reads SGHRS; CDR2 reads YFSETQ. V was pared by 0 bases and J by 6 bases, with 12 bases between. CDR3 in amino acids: CASSLGNRAHGYTF. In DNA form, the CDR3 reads TGCGCCAGCAGCTTGGGGAACCGGGCCCATGGCTACACCTTC. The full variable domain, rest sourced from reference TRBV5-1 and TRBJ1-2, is KAGVTQTPRYLIKTRGQQVTLSCSPISGHRSVSWYQQTPGQGLQFLFEYFSETQRNKGNFPGRFSGRQFSNSRSEMNVSTLELGDSALYLCASSLGNRAHGYTFGSGTRLTVV.

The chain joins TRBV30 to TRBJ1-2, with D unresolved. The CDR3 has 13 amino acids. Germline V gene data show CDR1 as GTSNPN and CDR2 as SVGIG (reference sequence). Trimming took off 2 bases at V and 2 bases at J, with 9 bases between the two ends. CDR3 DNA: TGTGCCTGGAGTTGGACGGCCAACTATGGCTACACCTTC. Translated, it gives CAWSWTANYGYTF.